This TCR beta chain comes out of a study of blood T cell repertoires in COVID-19. At the level of the study: Sources were T cells, B-cell-depleted T cells, or PBMCs; the material itself was cDNA or gDNA.

The germline V gene has CDR1 WNHNN and CDR2 SYGVQD (reference sequence). The V and J ends lost 5 bases and 6 bases, in that order; junction bases with no gene match: 11. There are 18 residues in the CDR3. Per the authors' pipeline: Scientists estimated how many nucleated cells there were by amplifying reference gene primers. Sequencing was performed with immunoSEQ multiplex PCR; in TCRdb, only in-frame clones are kept and a portion is missing. Clonal size and the V and J genes are those of that table, whereas D and trimming came from the DNA. Of some 150,000 clones listed, about 90% are singletons. The specimen sequenced was peripheral blood. The chain combines TRBV10-1 with TRBJ2-1; 15 positions agree with TRBD2. This TCR derives from a man in his fifties with acute or convalescent COVID-19. The CDR3 reads CASSPGLAGGTPGNEQFF. CDR3 sequence (DNA): TGCGCCAGCAGTCCCGGACTAGCGGGAGGGACTCCCGGCAATGAGCAGTTCTTC.